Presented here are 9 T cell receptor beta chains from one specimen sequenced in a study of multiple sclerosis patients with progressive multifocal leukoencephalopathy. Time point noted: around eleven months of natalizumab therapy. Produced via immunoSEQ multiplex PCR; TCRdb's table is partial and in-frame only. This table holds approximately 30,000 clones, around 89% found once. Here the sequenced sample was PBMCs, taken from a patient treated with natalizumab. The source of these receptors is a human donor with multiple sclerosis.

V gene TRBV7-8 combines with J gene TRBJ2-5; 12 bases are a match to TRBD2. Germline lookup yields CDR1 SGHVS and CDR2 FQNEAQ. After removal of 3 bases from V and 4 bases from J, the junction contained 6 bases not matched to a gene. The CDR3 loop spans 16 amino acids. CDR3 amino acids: CASSLNAGLAGETQYF. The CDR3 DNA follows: TGTGCCAGCAGCTTGAATGCGGGACTAGCGGGAGAGACCCAGTACTTC.

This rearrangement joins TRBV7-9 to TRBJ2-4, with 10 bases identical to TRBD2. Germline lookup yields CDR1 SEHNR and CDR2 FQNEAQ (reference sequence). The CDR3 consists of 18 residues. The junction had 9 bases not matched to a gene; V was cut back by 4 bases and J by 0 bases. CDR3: CASSSRASGGVAKNIQYF. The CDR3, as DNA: TGTGCCAGCAGCTCCCGGGCTAGCGGGGGAGTAGCCAAAAACATTCAGTACTTC.

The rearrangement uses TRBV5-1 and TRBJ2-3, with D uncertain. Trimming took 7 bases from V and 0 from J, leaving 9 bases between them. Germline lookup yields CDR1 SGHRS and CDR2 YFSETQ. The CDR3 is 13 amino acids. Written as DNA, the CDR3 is TGCGCCAGCGGCGTCCTAAGCACAGATACGCAGTATTTT. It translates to CASGVLSTDTQYF.

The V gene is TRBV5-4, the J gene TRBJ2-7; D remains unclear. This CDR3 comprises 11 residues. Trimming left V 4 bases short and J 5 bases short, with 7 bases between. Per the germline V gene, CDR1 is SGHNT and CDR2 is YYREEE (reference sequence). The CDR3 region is CASSRDDEQYF. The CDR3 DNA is TGTGCCAGCAGCCGCGATGACGAGCAGTACTTC.

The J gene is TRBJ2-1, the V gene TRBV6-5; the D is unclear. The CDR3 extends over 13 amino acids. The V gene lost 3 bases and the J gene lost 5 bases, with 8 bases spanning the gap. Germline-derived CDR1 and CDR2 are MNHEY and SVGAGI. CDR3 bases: TGTGCCAGCAGTTATAGGCCAAACAATGAGCAGTTCTTC. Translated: CASSYRPNNEQFF.

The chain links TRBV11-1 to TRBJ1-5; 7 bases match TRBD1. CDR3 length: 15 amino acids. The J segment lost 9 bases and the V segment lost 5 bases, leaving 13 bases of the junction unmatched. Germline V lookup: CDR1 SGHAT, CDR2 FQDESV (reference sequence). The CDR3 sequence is CASSEGTAGIGPQHF. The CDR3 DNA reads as TGTGCCAGCAGCGAGGGGACAGCCGGCATCGGGCCCCAGCATTTT.

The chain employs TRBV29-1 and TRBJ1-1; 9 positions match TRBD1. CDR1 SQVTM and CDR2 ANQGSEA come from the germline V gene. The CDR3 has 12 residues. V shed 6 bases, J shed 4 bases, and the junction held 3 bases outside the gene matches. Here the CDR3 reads CSVNRGPTEAFF. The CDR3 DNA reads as TGCAGCGTGAACAGGGGGCCCACTGAAGCTTTCTTT.

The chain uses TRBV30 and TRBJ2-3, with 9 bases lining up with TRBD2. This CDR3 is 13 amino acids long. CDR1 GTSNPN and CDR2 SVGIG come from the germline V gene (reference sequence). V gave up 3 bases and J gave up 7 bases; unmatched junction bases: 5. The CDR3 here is CAWRSGGRYTQYF. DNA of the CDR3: TGTGCCTGGAGAAGCGGGGGGAGATATACGCAGTATTTT.

The CDR3 sequence is CATSRDQYRNTQYF. CDR3 bases: TGTGCCACCAGCAGAGATCAATATCGGAATACGCAGTATTTT. V and J are TRBV15 and TRBJ2-3; D gene unclear. The germline V and J ends were trimmed by 0 bases and 7 bases, with 11 bases remaining between them. Germline loops: CDR1 LNHNV, CDR2 YYDKDF (reference sequence). The CDR3 runs 14 residues.